This T cell receptor (beta chain) derives from a study of CD8 T cells in Susac syndrome (dated by TCRdb to between 2018 and 2021). A note on the overall study: Of the Susac syndrome patients who were sequenced, roughly eight were in clinical remission while 5 or 6 had clinically active disease. At blood withdrawal, Susac syndrome patients were therapy-naive, treated with corticosteroids (with IVIg additionally given to some), or treated with IVIg alone. Repertoire sequencing was used to test whether CD8+ T cell activation and differentiation in Susac syndrome was antigen driven.

Of note for this clonotype: Its antigen target is currently unknown. It has no much larger one-base neighbor in the sample; base qualities were not kept.

Peripheral blood CD8+ and CD4+ T cells from healthy donors, Susac syndrome patients and multiple sclerosis patients were profiled by high-throughput TCR beta sequencing. The Susac syndrome patients fulfilled recently defined diagnostic criteria for definite or probable disease. Bulk CD8+ and CD4+ T cells were purified magnetically by negative isolation, whereas CD8+ TEMRA cells were enriched by FACS. Blood was collected in EDTA tubes and processed within 24 hours, with PBMCs isolated through density gradient centrifugation. PBMCs intended for TCR sequencing were cryopreserved in liquid nitrogen and thawed later in a water bath at 37 degrees C. The sorted or isolated CD4+, CD8+ and CD8+ TEMRA cells had a purity of 90% or higher. Results and caveats for the whole study, not just this receptor: No clonal expansion was detected in the CD4+ T cell repertoire of Susac syndrome patients. The number of individuals in the TCR sequencing and HLA analysis was acknowledged as relatively small.

In the germline V gene, CDR1 corresponds to MNHNS and CDR2 to SASEGT. The CDR3 runs 13 amino acids, cysteine and phenylalanine included. Only the CDR3 region is kept as DNA, spanning 39 bases read in frame from base 1. At the junction V is shortened by 6 bases and J by 8 bases, with 16 bases in between. RNA was extracted using the RNeasy kit, and about 0.5 to 1 ug of the RNA was reverse transcribed with random hexamers. The immunoSEQ multiplex PCR assay, covering 54 Vbeta and 13 Jbeta segments, was used to amplify TCR beta CDR3 regions. PCR amplification bias was corrected by using a synthetic template baseline for primer optimization and computational correction. As for how the authors treated the data: Reads were annotated to V, D and J genes per IMGT and analyzed with immunoSEQ Analyzer, keeping only productive sequences. Clonality was calculated as one minus the Shannon entropy normalized by log2 of the number of productive unique sequences. For each patient and control, public and private clones were evaluated among the 100 most prevalent clones. Clones were defined as Susac-specific when absent from the healthy and MS cohorts, from about 1,100 published viral clones and from other ImmuneACCESS disease sequences. Using fastp at Q25 and MiXCR, TCRdb reprocessed the public reads and kept productive beta chains. One record per CDR3 amino acid sequence lists the most common genes and DNA. TCRdb assigned the V and J calls; the authors' analysis was not used. Across this sample there are approximately 190,000 distinct CDR3 sequences, with roughly 95% seen only once. 0.075% to 0.1% of the sample lies in the top ten.

This receptor was obtained from a human donor with Susac syndrome. The sample was CD4+ T cells from PBMCs. Here the chain combines TRBV6-1 and TRBJ1-2; TRBD1 could be the D gene, as 6 bases match. The bases read TGTGCCAGCAGGAACAGGGTCGGTGGCGGCTACACCTTC. This yields the protein CASRNRVGGGYTF.